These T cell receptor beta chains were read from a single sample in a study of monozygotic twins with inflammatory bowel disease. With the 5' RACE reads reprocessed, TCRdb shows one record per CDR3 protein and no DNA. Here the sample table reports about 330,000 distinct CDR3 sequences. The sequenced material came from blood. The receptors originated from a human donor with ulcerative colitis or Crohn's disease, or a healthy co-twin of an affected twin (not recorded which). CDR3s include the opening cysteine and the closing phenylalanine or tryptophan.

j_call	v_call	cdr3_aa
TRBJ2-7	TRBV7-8	CASSVLSGLYEQYF
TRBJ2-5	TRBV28	CASSFGGAGGETQYF
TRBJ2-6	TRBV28	CASTYSGTLGTAGANVLTF
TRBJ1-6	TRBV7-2	CASSRAQGNNSPLHF
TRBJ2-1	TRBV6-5	CASRFTGGSEQFF
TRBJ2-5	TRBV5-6	CASRVDRMGQETQYF
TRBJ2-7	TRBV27	CASSQGGRYEQYF
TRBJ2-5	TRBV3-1	CASSLLSGGETQYF
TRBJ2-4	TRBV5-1	CASSLDGGAVVKNIQYF
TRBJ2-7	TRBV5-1	CASSLGPLYEQYF
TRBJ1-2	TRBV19	CASSIAMDGYTF
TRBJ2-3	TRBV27	CASSLYTTGGADTQYF
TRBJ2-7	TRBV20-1	CSAIWRGQGLSYEQYF
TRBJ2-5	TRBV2	CASRDRGETQYF
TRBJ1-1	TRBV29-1	CSALGKNTEAFF
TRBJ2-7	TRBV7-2	CASSLEKSYEQYF
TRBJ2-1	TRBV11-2	CASSLFGLAGGSSYNEQFF
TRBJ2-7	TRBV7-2	CASSPAGLAGDEQYF
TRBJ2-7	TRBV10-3	CAPPPGSYEQYF
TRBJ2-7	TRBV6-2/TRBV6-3	CASSRDREGYEQYF
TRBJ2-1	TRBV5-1	CASSQRAGSYNEQFF
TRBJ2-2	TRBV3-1	CASRREAAGTGELFF
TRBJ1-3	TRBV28	CASSSTGVDGNTIYF
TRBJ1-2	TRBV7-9	CASSFLTNYGYTF
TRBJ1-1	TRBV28	CASSSTGGPDTEAFF
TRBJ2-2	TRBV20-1	CSASARYTGELFF
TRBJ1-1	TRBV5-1	CASSLGQGGNTEAFF
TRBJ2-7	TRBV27	CASSLSGTSGVYEQYF
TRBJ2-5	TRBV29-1	CSVGARLYQETQYF
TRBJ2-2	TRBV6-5	CASSYSVKNTGELFF